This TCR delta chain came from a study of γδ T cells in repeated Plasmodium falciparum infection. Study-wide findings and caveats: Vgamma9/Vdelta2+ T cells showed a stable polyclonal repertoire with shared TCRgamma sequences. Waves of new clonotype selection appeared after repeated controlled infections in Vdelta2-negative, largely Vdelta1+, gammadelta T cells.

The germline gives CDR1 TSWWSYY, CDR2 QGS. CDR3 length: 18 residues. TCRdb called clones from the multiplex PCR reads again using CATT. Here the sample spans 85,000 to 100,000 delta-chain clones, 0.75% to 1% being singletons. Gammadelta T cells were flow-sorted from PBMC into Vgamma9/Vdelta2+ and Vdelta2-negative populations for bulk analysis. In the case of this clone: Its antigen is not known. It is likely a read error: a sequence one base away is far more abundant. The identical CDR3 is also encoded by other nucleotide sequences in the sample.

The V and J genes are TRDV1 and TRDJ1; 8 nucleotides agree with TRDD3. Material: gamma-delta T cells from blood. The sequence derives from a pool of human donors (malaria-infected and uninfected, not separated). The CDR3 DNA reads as TGTGCTCTTGGGGTCAGCTGGGGATACCACTCCTACACCGATAAACTCATCTTC. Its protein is CALGVSWGYHSYTDKLIF.